This is a list of T cell receptor beta chains from one sample in a study of control samples from healthy donors and cancer patients. The table came from immunoSEQ multiplex PCR; TCRdb's copy has only in-frame clones and leaves some out. Among approximately 150,000 clones listed, more than 85% were seen once. Sequencing used blood. Receptor source: a man younger than 40 in good health. Both conserved end residues are part of each CDR3. The D gene is left open where the match is weak. Size is omitted from some rows. Given values are once, few, many or a class for expanded clones.

. | 15 | TRBJ1-1 | TRBV5-6 | . | CASSIDLSGNTEAFF | TGTGCCAGCAGCATAGACCTTAGTGGGAACACTGAAGCTTTCTTT
. | 17 | TRBJ2-1 | TRBV18 | TRBD1 | CASSPVSGGTPYNEQFF | TGTGCCAGCTCACCCGTCTCAGGGGGAACTCCCTACAATGAGCAGTTCTTC
. | 14 | TRBJ1-1 | TRBV27 | TRBD1 | CASSKGGQGFEAFF | TGTGCCAGCAGTAAGGGTGGACAGGGCTTTGAAGCTTTCTTT
. | 15 | TRBJ1-5 | TRBV6-6 | . | CASSYLDSSNQPQHF | TGTGCCAGCAGTTACCTGGACTCTTCGAATCAGCCCCAGCATTTT
. | 16 | TRBJ2-3 | TRBV7-7 | TRBD2 | CASSLGTSGSPDTQYF | TGTGCCAGCAGCTTAGGGACTAGCGGGAGTCCAGATACGCAGTATTTT
. | 16 | TRBJ2-7 | TRBV7-8 | TRBD2 | CASSLGLAFISYEQYF | TGTGCCAGCAGCCTTGGACTAGCTTTCATCTCCTACGAGCAGTACTTC
once | 15 | TRBJ1-3 | TRBV7-6 | TRBD1 | CASSLGRPGGNTIYF | TGTGCCAGCAGCTTAGGACGACCAGGGGGCAACACCATATATTTT
. | 14 | TRBJ1-2 | TRBV27 | . | CASSFLGLHYGYTF | TGTGCCAGCAGTTTTTTAGGACTCCACTATGGCTACACCTTC
. | 15 | TRBJ1-2 | TRBV11-2 | . | CASSSLTGTNYGYTF | TGTGCCAGCAGCTCTTTGACAGGAACAAACTATGGCTACACCTTC
. | 13 | TRBJ2-3 | TRBV6-6 | . | CASSQNQGDTQYF | TGTGCCAGCAGCCAAAATCAGGGAGATACGCAGTATTTT
. | 14 | TRBJ2-2 | TRBV11-2 | TRBD2 | CASSEGGRTGELFF | TGTGCCAGCAGTGAGGGAGGGCGGACCGGGGAGCTGTTTTTT
. | 13 | TRBJ1-1 | TRBV28 | . | CASSLSLGLEAFF | TGTGCCAGCAGTTTAAGTCTGGGTCTTGAAGCTTTCTTT
. | 16 | TRBJ2-3 | TRBV13 | . | CASSSFAGAGRHTQYF | TGTGCCAGCAGCTCCTTTGCCGGGGCCGGTAGGCATACGCAGTATTTT
. | 15 | TRBJ1-1 | TRBV6-5 | . | CASRDTGLTNTEAFF | TGTGCCAGCAGGGACACCGGACTCACGAACACTGAAGCTTTCTTT
few | 14 | TRBJ1-5 | TRBV19 | . | CASSIGGRDQPQHF | TGTGCCAGTAGTATAGGCGGACGAGATCAGCCCCAGCATTTT
. | 12 | TRBJ1-5 | TRBV10-2 | . | CASRQGSQPQHF | TGCGCCAGCAGGCAGGGCTCTCAGCCCCAGCATTTT
. | 12 | TRBJ2-3 | TRBV7-9 | . | CASSSRLGAQYF | TGTGCCAGCAGTTCTAGACTTGGGGCGCAGTATTTT
once | 15 | TRBJ1-2 | TRBV14 | TRBD1 | CASSQEIQGARGYTF | TGTGCCAGCAGCCAAGAGATTCAGGGGGCGCGCGGCTACACCTTC
. | 15 | TRBJ2-3 | TRBV27 | TRBD1 | CASRHLGGTTDTQYF | TGTGCCAGCCGACATTTAGGGGGCACCACAGATACGCAGTATTTT
once | 15 | TRBJ1-4 | TRBV5-1 | . | CASSFTGGINEKLFF | TGCGCCAGCAGCTTCACAGGAGGAATAAATGAAAAACTGTTTTTT
once | 14 | TRBJ1-4 | TRBV15 | . | CATSRVNRVEKLFF | TGTGCCACCAGCAGAGTAAACAGGGTTGAAAAACTGTTTTTT
. | 15 | TRBJ2-7 | TRBV29-1 | . | CSVEGPGLSPYEQYF | TGCAGCGTTGAAGGCCCGGGCCTCTCACCCTACGAGCAGTACTTC
. | 13 | TRBJ1-6 | TRBV19 | . | CASSMGGDSPLHF | TGTGCCAGTAGTATGGGGGGGGATTCACCCCTCCACTTT
. | 14 | TRBJ1-2 | TRBV5-1 | . | CASSAATTTYGYTF | TGCGCCAGCAGCGCGGCCACTACCACCTATGGCTACACCTTC
once | 12 | TRBJ2-1 | TRBV4-1 | . | CASSQVQGEQFF | TGCGCCAGCAGCCAAGTTCAGGGTGAGCAGTTCTTC
. | 16 | TRBJ1-5 | TRBV28 | TRBD1 | CASSSSWTGGNQPQHF | TGTGCCAGCAGTTCAAGCTGGACAGGGGGCAATCAGCCCCAGCATTTT
. | 17 | TRBJ2-1 | TRBV5-1 | TRBD2 | CASSFPAGGLAGNEQFF | TGCGCCAGCAGCTTTCCGGCCGGGGGACTAGCGGGAAATGAGCAGTTCTTC
. | 13 | TRBJ2-4 | TRBV18 | TRBD1 | CASSPRDSSVQYF | TGTGCCAGCTCACCTCGGGACAGTTCTGTTCAGTACTTC
. | 12 | TRBJ1-6 | TRBV28 | . | CASSSTGQTLHF | TGTGCCAGCAGTTCAACGGGACAAACCCTCCACTTT
. | 15 | TRBJ2-2 | TRBV3-1/TRBV3-2 | TRBD1 | CASSQDSRGSGELFF | TGTGCCAGCAGCCAAGATTCCAGGGGGTCCGGGGAGCTGTTTTTT
. | 14 | TRBJ1-5 | TRBV20-1 | . | CSASSGASNQPQHF | TGCAGTGCTAGTTCTGGGGCGAGCAATCAGCCCCAGCATTTT
. | 13 | TRBJ2-2 | TRBV24-1 | . | CATSSLNTGELFF | TGTGCCACCAGTTCTTTGAACACCGGGGAGCTGTTTTTT
once | 15 | TRBJ2-2 | TRBV5-5 | . | CASSWNEQGPRELFF | TGTGCCAGCAGCTGGAATGAGCAGGGCCCCAGGGAGCTGTTTTTT
. | 15 | TRBJ2-2 | TRBV19 | . | CASSIGRGNTGELFF | TGTGCCAGTAGTATTGGGCGGGGAAACACCGGGGAGCTGTTTTTT
. | 15 | TRBJ2-1 | TRBV12-5 | TRBD1 | CASGLSGTGTDEQFF | TGTGCTAGTGGTTTGTCCGGGACAGGGACGGATGAGCAGTTCTTC
few | 15 | TRBJ2-7 | TRBV5-1 | . | CASSLGTLRPYEQYF | TGCGCCAGCAGCCTCGGGACCCTCAGACCCTACGAGCAGTACTTC
. | 15 | TRBJ2-7 | TRBV2 | TRBD1 | CASSDLDRGSYEQYF | TGTGCCAGCAGTGATTTAGACAGGGGGTCCTACGAGCAGTACTTC
. | 13 | TRBJ2-7 | TRBV7-2 | . | CASSPNGGSEQYF | TGTGCCAGCAGCCCAAATGGAGGGAGCGAGCAGTACTTC
. | 14 | TRBJ1-1 | TRBV18 | TRBD1 | CASFLTGGLAEAFF | TGTGCCAGCTTCTTGACAGGGGGGTTAGCTGAAGCTTTCTTT
few | 16 | TRBJ1-4 | TRBV5-1 | . | CASSGTTGPANEKLFF | TGCGCCAGCAGCGGAACTACAGGGCCGGCTAATGAAAAACTGTTTTTT
once | 18 | TRBJ2-1 | TRBV7-3 | TRBD2 | CASSSPGTSGRTYNEQFF | TGTGCCAGCAGCTCTCCCGGGACTAGCGGGCGAACCTACAATGAGCAGTTCTTC
. | 18 | TRBJ2-1 | TRBV14 | TRBD2 | CASSRKELAGGGSFEQFF | TGTGCCAGCAGCCGAAAGGAACTAGCGGGGGGCGGGTCGTTTGAGCAGTTCTTC
. | 15 | TRBJ1-2 | TRBV11-2 | TRBD1 | CASSVGQGGPYGYTF | TGTGCCAGCAGCGTCGGACAGGGGGGGCCTTATGGCTACACCTTC
. | 13 | TRBJ2-7 | TRBV9 | TRBD2 | CASSAGLGLEQYF | TGTGCCAGCAGCGCCGGACTAGGTTTAGAGCAGTACTTC
. | 13 | TRBJ1-3 | TRBV30 | . | CAWETDSGNTIYF | TGTGCCTGGGAGACAGACTCTGGAAACACCATATATTTT
. | 15 | TRBJ1-4 | TRBV25-1 | TRBD1 | CASSELDRDNEKLFF | TGTGCCAGCAGTGAATTGGACAGGGATAATGAAAAACTGTTTTTT
. | 14 | TRBJ1-1 | TRBV30 | . | CAWSIWPKNTEAFF | TGTGCCTGGAGTATTTGGCCGAAGAACACTGAAGCTTTCTTT
. | 14 | TRBJ2-3 | TRBV7-9 | . | CASSSRDRPDTQYF | TGTGCCAGCAGCTCCCGTGACCGACCAGATACGCAGTATTTT
. | 14 | TRBJ2-1 | TRBV5-6 | TRBD1 | CASSLGTGPNEQFF | TGTGCCAGCAGCTTGGGGACAGGCCCCAATGAGCAGTTCTTC
once | 14 | TRBJ1-2 | TRBV6-5 | . | CASRLGQESYGYTF | TGTGCCAGCAGGTTGGGTCAGGAATCCTATGGCTACACCTTC
. | 15 | TRBJ2-7 | TRBV6-5 | TRBD1 | CASSSRDRGMGEQYF | TGTGCCAGCAGTTCCCGGGACAGGGGAATGGGGGAGCAGTACTTC
. | 14 | TRBJ2-7 | TRBV11-3 | . | CASSLDGFSYEQYF | TGTGCCAGCAGCTTGGACGGATTCTCCTACGAGCAGTACTTC
. | 11 | TRBJ2-3 | TRBV25-1 | . | CASTLADTQYF | TGTGCCAGCACGCTAGCAGATACGCAGTATTTT